The 29 T cell receptor beta chains below come from one sample, sequenced in a study of T cell clonality in common variable immunodeficiency. Method: immunoSEQ multiplex PCR; TCRdb's copy keeps in-frame clones and lacks some. Sampling found tens of thousands of clones, none seen once. Material: peripheral blood mononuclear cells. The receptors were gathered from a person aged 18-69 years in good health.

This clone was observed at least ten times. The observed sequence ends 3 residues before the CDR3 terminus, with the missing tail filled in from the germline J gene. The rearrangement uses TRBV30 and TRBJ1-2; TRBD1 matches 7 bases. V shed 1 base and J 4 bases; nucleotides not matched to a gene: 3. The CDR3 has 13 amino acids. Germline assignment: CDR1 GTSNPN and CDR2 SVGIG (reference sequence). The CDR3 reads CAWSEGGIYGYTF. Incomplete CDR3 DNA: TGTGCCTGGAGTGAAGGGGGCATCTATGGC.

In its sample, this clone was seen many times. The sequenced fragment ends 3 residues before the CDR3 boundary, so the rest is inferred from the germline J gene. This chain links TRBV19 with TRBJ2-3; 7 bases agree with TRBD1. Germline values: CDR1 LNHDA, CDR2 SQIVND (reference sequence). V lost 4 bases, J lost 2 bases, and 3 bases stayed unmatched. The CDR3 has 14 amino acids. The DNA read from the CDR3 is TGTGCCAGTAGTACCGGGACAGACACAGATACG. This codes for CASSTGTDTDT. In full, the CDR3 reads CASSTGTDTDTQYF.

This clone was detected ten times or more. With the read ending 3 residues before the CDR3 end, the germline J gene is used to fill in that end. V is TRBV7-6 and J is TRBJ1-5; D possibly corresponds to TRBD1 (6 bases). The CDR3 is made up of 16 amino acids. Germline loops: CDR1 SGHVS, CDR2 FNYEAQ. Trimming shortened V by 5 bases and J by 1 base, and 15 bases separated the two germline ends. The DNA read from the CDR3 is TGTGCCAGCAGCCCGGGCGTACAGGGCAGCAATCAGCCC. Protein product: CASSPGVQGSNQP. The whole CDR3 protein reads CASSPGVQGSNQPQHF.

This clone was detected ten times or more. The sequence runs out 3 residues before the end of the CDR3; the remainder is reconstructed from the germline J gene. V and J are TRBV20-1 and TRBJ2-7; 9 bases are shared with TRBD2. The CDR3 consists of 15 residues. Germline V gene data show CDR1 as DFQATT and CDR2 as SNEGSKA (reference sequence). V lost 0 bases to trimming and J lost 4 bases; unmatched junction nucleotides: 7. Incomplete CDR3 DNA: TGCAGTGCTAGAGATCCGACGAGCGGGGGGTACGAG. Encoded protein: CSARDPTSGGYE. The full CDR3 protein reads CSARDPTSGGYEQYF.

This clone showed up many times. The read halts 3 residues ahead of the CDR3 end, with the missing end drawn from the germline J gene. The chain joins TRBV7-2 to TRBJ2-7; possibly TRBD1 for D (6 bases). The germline gives CDR1 SGHTA, CDR2 FQGNSA. V was cut by 5 bases and J by 3 bases, with 17 bases left in between. This CDR3 spans 15 amino acids. CDR3 loop: CASSPQGWDLYEQYF. The DNA read from the CDR3 is TGTGCCAGCAGCCCACAGGGTTGGGACCTCTACGAG.

This clone was recorded many times. The read ends 3 residues shy of where the CDR3 ends; the end is completed using the germline J gene. The rearrangement uses TRBV28 and TRBJ2-5; D may be TRBD2 (5 bases). Germline V gene sequence: CDR1 MDHEN, CDR2 SYDVKM. CDR3 length: 14 amino acids. With 8 bases removed from V and 4 bases from J, the gap between germline ends came to 17 bases. Incomplete CDR3 DNA: TGTGCCAGCCTTCAGGACTGGGAGAGAGAGACC. Amino acid sequence: CASLQDWERET. The full CDR3 protein is CASLQDWERETQYF.

This clone has at least ten counts. The sequenced CDR3 bases are TGCAGTGCTAGGTCGGGACAGGGGAACACTGAA. Amino acids: CSARSGQGNTE. The whole CDR3 protein reads CSARSGQGNTEAFF. The V and J genes are TRBV20-1 and TRBJ1-1; TRBD1 matches at 9 bases. Sequencing ends 3 residues short of the CDR3 end; the germline J gene provides the rest. Germline assignment: CDR1 DFQATT and CDR2 SNEGSKA (reference sequence). V was clipped by 3 bases and J by 1 base; unmatched bases: 3. The length of the CDR3 is 14 residues.

This clone was seen only a few times. The read finishes 3 residues shy of the CDR3 end, and the germline J gene is used to complete it. The rearrangement joins TRBV10-3 to TRBJ2-7; TRBD2 aligns across 7 bases. The CDR3 spans 15 residues. Germline V lookup: CDR1 ENHRY, CDR2 SYGVKD. The J segment lost 3 bases and the V segment lost 2 bases, leaving 7 bases of the junction unmatched. The CDR3 spells CAISELSGYNYEQYF. The sequenced CDR3 bases are TGTGCCATCAGTGAGCTTAGCGGGTATAACTACGAG.

This clone was recorded at least ten times. Sequencing ends 3 residues short of the CDR3 end; the germline J gene provides the rest. V and J are TRBV10-1 and TRBJ2-1, with 11 bases aligning to TRBD2. The germline CDR1 and CDR2 sequences are WNHNN and SYGVQD (reference sequence). The CDR3 has 15 amino acids. V trimming: 3 bases; J trimming: 6 bases; junction bases outside the gene matches: 4. The CDR3 bases that were read are TGCGCCAGCAGTGAAACTAGCGGGGGAGGCAATGAG. The encoded protein is CASSETSGGGNE. The entire CDR3 sequence reads CASSETSGGGNEQFF.

This clone was counted ten times or more. The read gets to within 3 residues of the CDR3 end, and the germline J gene fills in the rest. The chain is built from TRBV29-1 and TRBJ2-3, with TRBD1 matching over 9 bases. This CDR3 is 15 amino acids long. Germline V gives CDR1 SQVTM, CDR2 ANQGSEA. V lost 7 bases, J lost 2 bases, and 10 bases stayed unmatched. CDR3 DNA (partial): TGCAGCGGCTTTCCGGGACAGGGACACACAGATACG. It codes for CSGFPGQGHTDT. The entire CDR3 protein is CSGFPGQGHTDTQYF.

This clone was seen ten or more times. The DNA ends 3 residues before the CDR3 does, and the rest of the CDR3 is filled in from the germline J gene. This chain links TRBV6-4 with TRBJ2-1, with 10 bases lining up with TRBD2. Germline CDR1 reads MRHNA; CDR2 reads SNTAGT. The CDR3 covers 17 residues. V lost 4 bases to trimming and J lost 4 bases; unmatched junction nucleotides: 10. The CDR3 region is CASSVSLAGVSYNEQFF. The covered CDR3 bases are TGTGCCAGCAGTGTCTCCCTAGCGGGAGTATCTTACAATGAG.

This clone has just a few counts. Partial CDR3 DNA: TGTGCCAGCTTACCCCCGGGGAGCAATCAGCCC. Translated, it gives CASLPPGSNQP. From start to end, the CDR3 is CASLPPGSNQPQHF. This sequence joins TRBV18 and TRBJ1-5; D gene uncertain. The read ends 3 residues before the CDR3 terminus; that terminus is restored from the germline J gene. The CDR3 consists of 14 residues. V was trimmed by 7 bases and J by 1 base, leaving 11 bases between them. The germline V gene has CDR1 KGHSH and CDR2 LQKENI. Full variable domain (rest looked up from reference TRBV18 and TRBJ1-5): NAGVMQNPRHLVRRRGQEARLRCSPMKGHSHVYWYRQLPEEGLKFMVYLQKENIIDESGMPKERFSAEFPKEGPSILRIQQVVRGDSAAYFCASLPPGSNQPQHFGDGTRLSIL.

This clone was seen at least ten times. The same CDR3 can be traced to other DNA sequences in this sample. The CDR3 region is CASATGVGGNTIYF. Incomplete CDR3 DNA: TGTGCCAGCGCCACAGGGGTTGGTGGAAACACC. V usage is TRBV2 and J usage is TRBJ1-3, with 7 bases matching TRBD1. The DNA ends 3 residues before the CDR3 does, and the rest of the CDR3 is filled in from the germline J gene. Germline CDR1 reads SNHLY; CDR2 reads FYNNEI. There are 14 residues in the CDR3. Germline trimming cut 8 bases from V and 3 bases from J; bases unmatched to any gene: 7.

This clone has a count of ten or more. The read falls 3 residues short of the CDR3 end, and the missing part is taken from the germline J gene. The chain carries TRBV5-1 and TRBJ2-1; D call uncertain. This CDR3 is 15 amino acids long. V was shortened by 1 base and J by 0 bases, with 8 bases between the two germline ends. Germline lookup yields CDR1 SGHRS and CDR2 YFSETQ. CDR3 in amino acids: CASSLSIASYNEQFF. The CDR3 DNA, read in part, is TGCGCCAGCAGCTTGTCGATAGCCTCCTACAATGAG.

Concerning this clone: The CDR3 end is not reached by the read, which stops 3 residues before it; the germline J gene fills it in. The chain employs TRBV19 and TRBJ2-1; 10 nucleotides agree with TRBD1. V was pared by 4 bases and J by 2 bases, with 5 bases of the junction left unmatched. This CDR3 region has 16 residues. The V gene's germline CDR1 is LNHDA and CDR2 SQIVND (reference sequence). The sequenced CDR3 bases are TGTGCCAGTAGTACCCCGGGACAGGGGACCTACAATGAG. Amino acids: CASSTPGQGTYNE. The entire CDR3 protein is CASSTPGQGTYNEQFF.

This clone showed up many times. From the germline J gene comes the end of the CDR3, since the read stops 3 residues before it. The chain combines TRBV12-3 or TRBV12-4 with TRBJ2-7; TRBD1 agrees at 11 bases. Losses at the gene ends were 5 bases for V and 2 bases for J; bases not matched to a gene: 2. This CDR3 has 14 amino acids. The part of the CDR3 DNA that was read is TGTGCCAGCAGTACGGGACAGGGGGCCTACGAG. It specifies CASSTGQGAYE. The entire CDR3 protein reads CASSTGQGAYEQYF.

This clone was counted at least ten times. The DNA ends 3 residues before the CDR3 does, and the rest of the CDR3 is filled in from the germline J gene. The rearrangement links TRBV5-1 to TRBJ1-1, with TRBD1 matching over 7 bases. CDR3 size: 14 residues. After removal of 6 bases from V and 3 bases from J, the junction contained 8 bases not matched to a gene. Per germline, CDR1 SGHRS and CDR2 YFSETQ. CDR3 bases read: TGCGCCAGCACCCGACAGGGTTTCGACACTGAA. Translation: CASTRQGFDTE. The whole CDR3 sequence is CASTRQGFDTEAFF.

This clone was detected many times. The missing CDR3 end, 3 residues past where the read stops, is filled in from the germline J gene. This chain connects TRBV5-1 to TRBJ2-2, with a tentative D call TRBD2 (6 bases). Germline CDR1 and CDR2: SGHRS and YFSETQ. The germline V and J ends were trimmed by 2 bases and 0 bases, with 11 bases remaining between them. The CDR3 is made up of 16 amino acids. CDR3 sequence: CASSLGGVTNTGELFF. The CDR3 bases that were read are TGCGCCAGCAGCTTAGGAGGGGTGACGAACACCGGGGAG. Variable domain in full (rest from reference TRBV5-1 and TRBJ2-2): KAGVTQTPRYLIKTRGQQVTLSCSPISGHRSVSWYQQTPGQGLQFLFEYFSETQRNKGNFPGRFSGRQFSNSRSEMNVSTLELGDSALYLCASSLGGVTNTGELFFGEGSRLTVL.

This clone appeared many times. The CDR3 extends 3 residues past the end of the read, so its final part is completed from the germline J gene. The rearrangement uses TRBV19 and TRBJ2-1; D is perhaps TRBD1 (5 bases). This CDR3 is 14 amino acids long. Trimming shortened V by 4 bases and J by 7 bases, and 14 bases separated the two germline ends. Germline V gene data show CDR1 as LNHDA and CDR2 as SQIVND (reference sequence). The CDR3 DNA, read in part, is TGTGCCAGTAGTACCCCCTTCAGGGCGAATGAG. Translating gives CASSTPFRANE. The full-length CDR3 reads as CASSTPFRANEQFF.

A note on this clone: The CDR3 extends 3 residues past the end of the read, so its final part is completed from the germline J gene. The genes are TRBV30 and TRBJ2-7; perhaps TRBD2 as D (6 bases). Germline CDR1 GTSNPN, CDR2 SVGIG (reference sequence). Trimming pared 3 bases from V and 1 base from J, leaving 13 bases between. This CDR3 region has 14 residues. The CDR3 is CAWSDGGASYEQYF. The CDR3 bases that were read are TGTGCCTGGAGCGATGGAGGGGCTTCCTACGAG.

The table lists this clone with many counts. The read comes to an end 3 residues before the CDR3 does, leaving the germline J gene to fill in the end. V gene TRBV11-2 combines with J gene TRBJ1-1; D not certain. Per the germline V gene, CDR1 is SGHAT and CDR2 is FQNNGV. The CDR3 is made up of 15 amino acids. With 1 base removed from V and 0 bases from J, the gap between germline ends came to 9 bases. The covered CDR3 bases are TGTGCCAGCAGCTTAGGTAGCAGCGTGAACACTGAA. The encoded protein is CASSLGSSVNTE. The CDR3 as a whole reads CASSLGSSVNTEAFF.

This clone has at least ten counts. The read finishes 3 residues shy of the CDR3 end, and the germline J gene is used to complete it. The rearrangement joins TRBV7-6 to TRBJ1-2; 12 bases are a match to TRBD1. Germline V gene sequence: CDR1 SGHVS, CDR2 FNYEAQ. CDR3 size: 15 residues. The V segment lost 5 bases and the J segment 7 bases; nucleotides outside the gene matches: 8. The CDR3 sequence: CASSPGTGGVGGYTF. The part of the CDR3 DNA that was read is TGTGCCAGCAGCCCAGGGACAGGGGGCGTAGGTGGC.

This clone was seen at least ten times. The read is 3 residues too short to cover the CDR3 end, so that end is filled in from the germline J gene. The chain has TRBV20-1 and TRBJ2-3; 7 bases are shared with TRBD2. In germline, CDR1 is DFQATT, CDR2 SNEGSKA (reference sequence). The CDR3 is 14 residues long. V lost 2 bases to trimming and J lost 3 bases; unmatched junction nucleotides: 5. CDR3 bases read: TGCAGTGCTAGATTTAGTAGCGGGACAGATACG. As protein: CSARFSSGTDT. In full, the CDR3 is CSARFSSGTDTQYF.

This clone was observed at least ten times. The CDR3 extends 3 residues past the end of the read, so its final part is completed from the germline J gene. V gene TRBV5-4 combines with J gene TRBJ2-4; tentative D call: TRBD1 (6 bases). This CDR3 is built from 14 residues. Per the germline V gene, CDR1 is SGHNT and CDR2 is YYREEE (reference sequence). V was clipped by 2 bases and J by 4 bases, with 10 bases between them. The sequenced part of the CDR3 DNA is TGTGCCAGCAGCTTTCCGGGACAAAAAAACATT. It translates to CASSFPGQKNI. The CDR3 in its entirety is CASSFPGQKNIQYF.

This clone was seen ten or more times. This chain's CDR3 is CASSPGQGGETQYF. The DNA read from the CDR3 is TGCGCCAGCAGCCCGGGACAGGGGGGAGAGACC. The chain carries TRBV5-1 and TRBJ2-5, with 11 nucleotides matching TRBD1. Read data end 3 residues before the CDR3 end; the end is taken from the germline J gene. J was trimmed by 4 bases and V by 4 bases; bases with no gene match: 3. The length of the CDR3 is 14 residues. Germline CDR1 reads SGHRS; CDR2 reads YFSETQ.

Points on this clone: The read finishes 3 residues shy of the CDR3 end, and the germline J gene is used to complete it. J is TRBJ1-6 and V is TRBV11-2, with a possible D match to TRBD1 (5 bases). The germline V and J ends were trimmed by 2 bases and 10 bases, with 15 bases remaining between them. The germline CDR1 and CDR2 sequences are SGHAT and FQNNGV. The CDR3 has 15 residues. CDR3 DNA, as far as it was read: TGTGCCAGCAGCTTAAATATGGCAGGGTGGTCACCC. It codes for CASSLNMAGWSP. The CDR3 as a whole reads CASSLNMAGWSPLHF.

This clone was observed many times. The CDR3 is cut off 3 residues early in the read; its end comes from the germline J gene. The V and J genes are TRBV20-1 and TRBJ2-1, with 9 bases fitting TRBD2. The CDR3 covers 20 residues. V gave up 0 bases and J gave up 4 bases; unmatched junction bases: 19. Germline V gives CDR1 DFQATT, CDR2 SNEGSKA (reference sequence). CDR3 amino acids: CSARDRPLGVIAGEYNEQFF. The sequenced CDR3 bases are TGCAGTGCTAGAGATAGGCCCCTGGGTGTGATAGCGGGAGAGTACAATGAG.

This clone was recorded at least ten times. The CDR3 bases that were read are TGCAGCGTTGTAGACCGTACTTCGAACACCGGGGAG. Translated, it gives CSVVDRTSNTGE. The CDR3 in full is CSVVDRTSNTGELFF. V is TRBV29-1 and J is TRBJ2-2; D is unresolved. The read ends 3 residues before the CDR3 terminus; that terminus is restored from the germline J gene. Germline values: CDR1 SQVTM, CDR2 ANQGSEA. Trimming removed 4 bases from V and 0 bases from J, with 12 bases in between. This CDR3 is 15 amino acids long.

This clone showed up many times. The CDR3 end falls 3 residues outside the read, so it is completed with the germline J gene. The V call is TRBV6-1, the J call TRBJ2-6; D is unclear. V was trimmed by 3 bases and J by 0 bases, leaving 6 bases between them. The CDR3 is made up of 15 amino acids. CDR1 MNHNS and CDR2 SASEGT come from the germline V gene. CDR3 bases read: TGTGCCAGCAGTGAGCGCGTCTCTGGGGCCAACGTC. Translating gives CASSERVSGANV. The whole CDR3 sequence is CASSERVSGANVLTF.